The present TCR beta chain was sequenced within a study of identical twins. V shed 6 bases and J 2 bases; nucleotides not matched to a gene: 10. The germline V gene encodes CDR1 MNHNS and CDR2 SASEGT. This CDR3 contains 16 residues. TCRdb reprocessed the 5' RACE reads via MiXCR and lists one record per CDR3 protein. Altogether approximately 890,000 distinct CDR3 sequences are present, around 12% being singletons, with the ten largest covering around 1.6%. This clonotype was observed a few times. This sample was shared with a second study, whose subject was yellow fever vaccine responses in identical twins.

The gene calls are TRBV6-1 and TRBJ2-3; 8 positions match TRBD2. The sequenced material came from PBMCs. The TCR sequence derives from a woman between 18 and 29 years old in good health. The CDR3 region has the DNA TGTGCCAGCAGACATGGACTAGCTGGGATCACAGATACGCAGTATTTT. This codes for CASRHGLAGITDTQYF.